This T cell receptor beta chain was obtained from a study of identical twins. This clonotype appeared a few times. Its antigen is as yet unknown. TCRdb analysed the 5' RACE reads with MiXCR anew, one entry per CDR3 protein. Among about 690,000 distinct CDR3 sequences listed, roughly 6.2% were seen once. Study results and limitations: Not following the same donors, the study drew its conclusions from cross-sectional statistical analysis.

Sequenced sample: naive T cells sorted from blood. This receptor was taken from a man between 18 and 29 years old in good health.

The CDR3 loop reads CASAQYGSSYNEQFF. CDR3 DNA: TGTGCCAGCGCCCAGTATGGGAGCTCCTACAATGAGCAGTTCTTC. This chain joins TRBV5-5 and TRBJ2-1, with D maybe TRBD2 (5 bases). CDR1 and CDR2 from the germline V gene are SGHKS and YYEKEE (reference sequence). The CDR3 has 15 residues. V gave up 7 bases and J gave up 0 bases, with 14 bases separating them.